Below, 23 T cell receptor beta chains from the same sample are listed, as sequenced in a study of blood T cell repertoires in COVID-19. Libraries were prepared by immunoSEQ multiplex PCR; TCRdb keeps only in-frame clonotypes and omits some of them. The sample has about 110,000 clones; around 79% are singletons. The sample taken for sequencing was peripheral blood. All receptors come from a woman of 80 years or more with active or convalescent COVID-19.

In DNA, the CDR3 is TGTGCCAGCAGTCCGTCCGCCGGTTTAGCGGGTTACAATGAGCAGTTCTTC. This gives the protein CASSPSAGLAGYNEQFF. The chain has TRBV6-2 or TRBV6-3 and TRBJ2-1; 7 bases match TRBD2. The germline CDR1 and CDR2 sequences are MNHEY and SVGEGT. With V trimmed by 5 bases and J by 4 bases, 14 bases remained unmatched. The CDR3 contains 17 residues.

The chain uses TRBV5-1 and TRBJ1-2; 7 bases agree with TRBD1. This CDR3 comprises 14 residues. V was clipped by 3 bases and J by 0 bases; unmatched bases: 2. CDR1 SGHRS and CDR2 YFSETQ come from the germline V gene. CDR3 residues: CASSSTGTNYGYTF. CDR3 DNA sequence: TGCGCCAGCAGCTCGACAGGGACTAACTATGGCTACACCTTC.

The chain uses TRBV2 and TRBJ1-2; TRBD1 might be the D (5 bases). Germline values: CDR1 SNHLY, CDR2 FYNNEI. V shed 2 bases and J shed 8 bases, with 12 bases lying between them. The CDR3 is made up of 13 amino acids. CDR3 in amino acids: CASSEHRLEGYTF. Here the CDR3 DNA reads TGTGCCAGCAGTGAACACAGGTTGGAGGGCTACACCTTC.

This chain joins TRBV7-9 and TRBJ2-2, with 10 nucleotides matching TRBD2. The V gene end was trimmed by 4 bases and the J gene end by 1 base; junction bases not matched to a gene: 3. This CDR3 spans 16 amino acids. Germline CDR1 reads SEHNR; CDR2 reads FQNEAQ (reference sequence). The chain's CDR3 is CASSSRLAGNTGELFF. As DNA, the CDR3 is TGTGCCAGCAGCTCCAGACTAGCGGGGAACACCGGGGAGCTGTTTTTT.

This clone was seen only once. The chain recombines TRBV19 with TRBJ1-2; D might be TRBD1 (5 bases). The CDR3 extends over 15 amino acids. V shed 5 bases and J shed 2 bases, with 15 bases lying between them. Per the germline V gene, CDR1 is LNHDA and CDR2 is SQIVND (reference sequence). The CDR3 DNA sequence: TGTGCCAGTAGTGGGGGGGGTGCTCGGAACTATGGCTACACCTTC. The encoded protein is CASSGGGARNYGYTF.

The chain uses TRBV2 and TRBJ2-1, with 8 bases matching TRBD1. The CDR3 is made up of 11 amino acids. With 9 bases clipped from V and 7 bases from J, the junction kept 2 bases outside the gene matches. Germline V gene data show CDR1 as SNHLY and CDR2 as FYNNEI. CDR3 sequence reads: CARQGANEQFF. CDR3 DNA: TGTGCCAGGCAGGGGGCGAATGAGCAGTTCTTC.

The CDR3 is CASSLGRGNNYGYTF. CDR3 coding DNA: TGTGCCAGCAGCTTAGGGCGGGGAAACAACTATGGCTACACCTTC. This chain uses TRBV7-8 with TRBJ1-2; D is unclear. This CDR3 has 15 residues. CDR1 and CDR2 from the germline V gene are SGHVS and FQNEAQ. V was cut by 1 base and J by 2 bases, with 11 bases left in between.

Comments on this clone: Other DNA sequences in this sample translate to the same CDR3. CDR3 DNA sequence: TGTGCCAGCAGTTTCCAGAATGGGCGGAGGGGGGGGGCCGGGGAGCTGTTTTTT. It encodes CASSFQNGRRGGAGELFF. This chain links TRBV28 with TRBJ2-2; possibly TRBD2 for D (7 bases). Germline CDR1 MDHEN, CDR2 SYDVKM. The CDR3 spans 18 residues. Deletions cut 3 bases from V and 6 bases from J, with 23 bases between.

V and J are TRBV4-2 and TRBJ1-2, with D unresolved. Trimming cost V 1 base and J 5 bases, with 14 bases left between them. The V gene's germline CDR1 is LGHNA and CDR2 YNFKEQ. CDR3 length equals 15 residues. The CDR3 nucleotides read TGTGCCAGCAGCCAAGTTGGCCGGGGAGGGTATGGCTACACCTTC. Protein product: CASSQVGRGGYGYTF.

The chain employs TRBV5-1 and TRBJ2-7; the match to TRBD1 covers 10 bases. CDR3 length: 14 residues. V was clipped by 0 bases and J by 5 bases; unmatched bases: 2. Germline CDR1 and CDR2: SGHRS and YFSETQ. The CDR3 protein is CASSLEGTGDEQYF. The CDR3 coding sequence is TGCGCCAGCAGCTTGGAGGGGACAGGGGACGAGCAGTACTTC.

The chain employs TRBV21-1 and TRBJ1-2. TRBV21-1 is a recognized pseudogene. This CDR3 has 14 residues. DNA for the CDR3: TGTGCCAGCAGCAATAAGAACAGGGAGGGCGGCTACACCTTC. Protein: CASSNKNREGGYTF.

Here the CDR3 DNA reads TGTGCCAGCAGTTATTGGACAGGGTCGGGGCAGTACTTC. The encoded protein is CASSYWTGSGQYF. The chain combines TRBV6-2 or TRBV6-3 with TRBJ2-7; 8 nucleotides agree with TRBD1. The CDR3 has 13 residues. Germline CDR1 reads MNHEY; CDR2 reads SVGEGT. V lost 3 bases and J lost 9; bases outside the gene matches: 7.

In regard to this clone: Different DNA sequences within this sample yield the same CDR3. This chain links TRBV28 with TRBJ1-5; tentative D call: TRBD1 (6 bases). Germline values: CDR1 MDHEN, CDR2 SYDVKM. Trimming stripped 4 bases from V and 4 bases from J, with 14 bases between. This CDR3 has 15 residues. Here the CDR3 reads CASSSPGGLNQPQHF. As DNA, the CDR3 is TGTGCCAGCAGTTCCCCCGGGGGGCTTAATCAGCCCCAGCATTTT. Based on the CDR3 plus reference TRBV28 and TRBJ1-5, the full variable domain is DVKVTQSSRYLVKRTGEKVFLECVQDMDHENMFWYRQDPGLGLRLIYFSYDVKMKEKGDIPEGYSVSREKKERFSLILESASTNQTSMYLCASSSPGGLNQPQHFGDGTRLSIL.

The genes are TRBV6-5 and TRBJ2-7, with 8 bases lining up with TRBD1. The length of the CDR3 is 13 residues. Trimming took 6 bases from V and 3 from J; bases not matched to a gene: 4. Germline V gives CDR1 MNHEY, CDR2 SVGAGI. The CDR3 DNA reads TGTGCCAGCAGGGACAGGGTAAGCTACGAGCAGTACTTC. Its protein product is CASRDRVSYEQYF.

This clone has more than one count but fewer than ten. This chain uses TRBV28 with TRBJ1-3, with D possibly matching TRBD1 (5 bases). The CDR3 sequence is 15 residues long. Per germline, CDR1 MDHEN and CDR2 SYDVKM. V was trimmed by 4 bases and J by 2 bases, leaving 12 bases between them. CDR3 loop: CASSSPGYAGNTIYF. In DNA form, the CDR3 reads TGTGCCAGCAGTTCGCCAGGGTATGCTGGAAACACCATATATTTT.

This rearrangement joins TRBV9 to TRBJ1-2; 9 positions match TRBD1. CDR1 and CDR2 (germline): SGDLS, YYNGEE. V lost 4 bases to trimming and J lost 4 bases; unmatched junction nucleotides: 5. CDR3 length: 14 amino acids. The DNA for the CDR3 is TGTGCCAGCAGCCCTGGGACAGGGCTCTATGGCTACACCTTC. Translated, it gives CASSPGTGLYGYTF.

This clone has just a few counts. CDR3 region: CASSPPGAGVSETQYF. DNA of the CDR3: TGTGCCAGCTCACCACCGGGAGCGGGAGTGAGTGAGACCCAGTACTTC. This chain links TRBV18 with TRBJ2-5; 8 bases line up with TRBD2. V trimming: 0 bases; J trimming: 5 bases; junction bases outside the gene matches: 8. CDR3 length: 16 amino acids. The V gene's germline CDR1 is KGHSH and CDR2 LQKENI.

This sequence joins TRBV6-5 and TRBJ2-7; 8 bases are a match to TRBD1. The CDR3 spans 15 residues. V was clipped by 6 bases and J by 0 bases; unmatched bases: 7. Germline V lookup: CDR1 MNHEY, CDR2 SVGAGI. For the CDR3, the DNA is TGTGCCAGCAGGGGCACCGGGACAGGCTCCTACGAGCAGTACTTC. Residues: CASRGTGTGSYEQYF.

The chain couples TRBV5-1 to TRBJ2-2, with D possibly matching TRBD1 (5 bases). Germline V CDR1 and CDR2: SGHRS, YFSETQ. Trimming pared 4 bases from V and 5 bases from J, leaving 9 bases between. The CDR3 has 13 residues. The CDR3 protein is CASSPRQTGELFF. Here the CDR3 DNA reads TGCGCCAGCAGCCCCAGACAGACCGGGGAGCTGTTTTTT.

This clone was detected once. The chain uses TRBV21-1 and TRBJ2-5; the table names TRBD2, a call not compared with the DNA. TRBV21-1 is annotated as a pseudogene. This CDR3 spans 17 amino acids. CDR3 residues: CASPTGTSGSWQETQYF. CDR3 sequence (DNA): TGTGCCAGCCCTACCGGGACTAGCGGGAGTTGGCAGGAGACCCAGTACTTC.

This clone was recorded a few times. The CDR3 sequence: CASSKGQGHEQYF. CDR3 bases: TGTGCCAGCAGTAAGGGACAGGGTCACGAGCAGTACTTC. The chain couples TRBV6-5 to TRBJ2-7; 9 bases match TRBD1. The CDR3 loop spans 13 amino acids. The germline V gene encodes CDR1 MNHEY and CDR2 SVGAGI. V trimming: 5 bases; J trimming: 5 bases; junction bases outside the gene matches: 4.

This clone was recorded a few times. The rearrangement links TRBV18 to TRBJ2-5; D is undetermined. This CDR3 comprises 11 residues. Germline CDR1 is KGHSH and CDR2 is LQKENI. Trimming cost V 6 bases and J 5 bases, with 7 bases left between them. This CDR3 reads CASSLQETQYF. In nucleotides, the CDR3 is TGTGCCAGCTCCCTTCAGGAGACCCAGTACTTC. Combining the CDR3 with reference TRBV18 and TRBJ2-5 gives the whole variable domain NAGVMQNPRHLVRRRGQEARLRCSPMKGHSHVYWYRQLPEEGLKFMVYLQKENIIDESGMPKERFSAEFPKEGPSILRIQQVVRGDSAAYFCASSLQETQYFGPGTRLLVL.

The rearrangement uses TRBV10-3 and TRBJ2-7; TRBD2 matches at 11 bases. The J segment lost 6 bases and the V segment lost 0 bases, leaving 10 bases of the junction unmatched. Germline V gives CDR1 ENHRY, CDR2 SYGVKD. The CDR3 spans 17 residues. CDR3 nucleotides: TGTGCCATCAGTGAGTCGACAGGGACTAGCGGAATCGGCGAGCAGTACTTC. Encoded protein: CAISESTGTSGIGEQYF.